The following is a TCR beta chain sequence with its context. Produced via immunoSEQ multiplex PCR; TCRdb's table is partial and in-frame only. The sample has around 140,000 clones; around 86% are singletons. The data were taken from a study of blood T cell repertoires in COVID-19. V lost 6 bases and J lost 6; bases outside the gene matches: 5. The CDR3 length is 13 residues. The germline V gene has CDR1 SGHNT and CDR2 YYREEE (reference sequence). The V call is TRBV5-4, the J call TRBJ1-2, with 10 bases identical to TRBD1. Specimen: peripheral blood. The receptor comes from a man between 50 and 59 years old who had recovered from COVID-19. CDR3 sequence: CASNDRGQDGYTF. CDR3 DNA: TGTGCCAGCAACGACAGGGGGCAGGATGGCTACACCTTC.